This is a list of T cell receptor beta chains from one sample in a study of human T cells and chemical hapten exposure. TCRdb called the RACE reads again in MiXCR, with one record for every CDR3 protein. The repertoire has 75,000 to 100,000 distinct CDR3 sequences, approximately 12% of them found once; the top ten carry 3.5%. The starting material was whole blood, obtained in connection with sensitization to the hapten diphenylcyclopropenone (DPC). The origin of the receptors is a woman in her sixties or seventies with alopecia areata. Some clones in this sample may be carry-over from other donors' samples. CDR3s include the opening cysteine and the closing phenylalanine or tryptophan. D genes are given only for firm matches. Clone size is not always given. Where it is, it says once, few, many or a class for expanded clones.

clone size	V gene	J gene	D gene	CDR3 protein	CDR3 DNA
-	TRBV3-1	TRBJ2-5	-	CASSQIRGSQETQYF	TGTGCCAGCAGCCAAATCCGGGGCAGTCAAGAGACCCAGTACTTC
many	TRBV29-1	TRBJ1-6	-	CRGSSYNSPLHF	TGCAGGGGGAGCTCCTATAATTCACCCCTCCACTTT
-	TRBV29-1	TRBJ2-1	-	CSVEVGAHNEQFF	TGCAGCGTTGAAGTGGGGGCGCACAATGAGCAGTTCTTC
few	TRBV29-1	TRBJ1-1	-	CSARTSVEGTEAFF	TGCAGCGCACGAACGAGCGTAGAAGGCACTGAAGCTTTCTTT
-	TRBV3-1	TRBJ2-6	-	CASSQGTGANVLTF	TGTGCCAGCAGCCAAGGGACTGGGGCCAACGTCCTGACTTTC
few	TRBV30	TRBJ2-3	TRBD1	CAWSRNQGAGDTQYF	TGTGCCTGGAGTCGAAATCAGGGGGCTGGAGATACGCAGTATTTT
few	TRBV3-1	TRBJ2-3	-	CASSQPPGTQYF	TGTGCCAGCAGCCAACCACCGGGTACGCAGTATTTT
many	TRBV21-1	TRBJ1-5	-	CASTKPPPPGQGSVLQPQHF	TGTGCCAGCACTAAACCCCCGCCCCCGGGACAGGGGTCAGTACTACAGCCCCAGCATTTT
many	TRBV7-9	TRBJ1-5	TRBD1	CASSLDEGQGGHQPQHF	TGTGCCAGCAGCTTAGACGAAGGACAGGGCGGTCATCAGCCCCAGCATTTT
few	TRBV4-2	TRBJ2-5	-	CASSHNSGPMNAETQYF	TGTGCCAGCAGCCACAACTCGGGACCGATGAACGCGGAGACCCAGTACTTC
-	TRBV2	TRBJ1-2	TRBD1	CASSGTGGGYTF	TGTGCCAGCAGTGGGACAGGCGGAGGCTACACCTTC
many	TRBV29-1	TRBJ1-1	-	CSVGGLTLNTEAFF	TGCAGCGTTGGCGGCCTAACCTTGAACACTGAAGCTTTCTTT
many	TRBV19	TRBJ1-5	TRBD1	CASSEPTGNNQPQHF	TGTGCCAGTAGTGAACCGACAGGGAACAATCAGCCCCAGCATTTT
-	TRBV7-9	TRBJ1-1	-	CASMGEGTEAFF	TGTGCCAGCATGGGGGAGGGCACTGAAGCTTTCTTT
-	TRBV2	TRBJ1-1	-	CASKVGHQNTEAFF	TGTGCCAGCAAAGTGGGACACCAGAACACTGAAGCTTTCTTT
-	TRBV29-1	TRBJ2-7	-	CSVGSQGTSYEQYF	TGCAGCGTTGGGAGTCAAGGGACCTCCTACGAGCAGTACTTC
many	TRBV5-6	TRBJ2-3	-	CASSRERSDTQYF	TGTGCCAGCAGCAGAGAGCGATCAGATACGCAGTATTTT